A selection of T cell receptor beta chains follows, all from one sample in a study of neurological immune-mediated disorders. TCRdb re-analysed the 5' RACE reads in MiXCR, keeping a single row per CDR3 protein. Counted here are around 69,000 distinct CDR3 sequences, less than 5.5% occurring once; the ten biggest clones make up 6.9%. What was sequenced was PBMCs. All receptors come from a man aged 25-45 years with multiple sclerosis. The CDR3 runs from the conserved cysteine through the conserved F or W. A D gene is named only where the DNA matches it firmly. Clone size, where shown, is once, few, many, or a class for clones that have expanded.

abundance	v_gene	d_gene	j_gene	CDR3aa	CDR3nt
NA	TRBV6-5	NA	TRBJ1-2	CASSYAWTGRYTF	TGTGCCAGCAGTTACGCTTGGACGGGTCGCTACACCTTC
many	TRBV4-1	NA	TRBJ2-5	CASSHPRGETQYF	TGCGCCAGCAGCCATCCCAGAGGGGAGACCCAGTACTTC
many	TRBV18	NA	TRBJ1-6	CASSPNYNSPLHF	TGTGCCAGCTCCCCGAACTATAATTCACCCCTCCACTTT
many	TRBV2	TRBD2	TRBJ2-3	CASTLTSGGTSTDTQYF	TGTGCCAGCACCCTGACTAGCGGGGGAACTAGCACAGATACGCAGTATTTT
many	TRBV27	NA	TRBJ2-7	CASSLGPFVSEQYF	TGTGCCAGCAGCTTGGGCCCTTTTGTATCCGAGCAGTACTTC
NA	TRBV4-1	NA	TRBJ2-3	CASSQEMVKDTQYF	TGCGCCAGCAGCCAAGAAATGGTGAAAGATACGCAGTATTTT
many	TRBV7-9	TRBD1	TRBJ2-7	CASSLTGGYEQYF	TGTGCCAGCAGCTTAACAGGGGGCTACGAGCAGTACTTC
NA	TRBV12-3/TRBV12-4	NA	TRBJ1-5	CASSFGMEGQPQNF	TGTGCCAGCAGTTTTGGTATGGAAGGCCAGCCCCAGAATTTT
many	TRBV13	NA	TRBJ1-1	CASSPQRTEAFF	TGTGCCAGCAGCCCTCAGAGAACTGAAGCTTTCTTT
many	TRBV2	NA	TRBJ1-1	CASRGAGEAFF	TGTGCCAGCAGGGGGGCTGGTGAAGCTTTCTTT
many	TRBV5-1	NA	TRBJ2-7	CASSFPPGKEQYF	TGCGCCAGCAGCTTCCCGCCGGGTAAGGAGCAGTACTTC
many	TRBV10-1	TRBD2	TRBJ2-5	CASSESPPGLAGQETQYF	TGCGCCAGCAGTGAGTCGCCTCCGGGACTAGCGGGACAAGAGACCCAGTACTTC
NA	TRBV4-1	NA	TRBJ2-1	CASSAPVKQGHNEQFF	TGCGCCAGCAGCGCACCAGTGAAGCAGGGCCACAATGAGCAGTTCTTC
NA	TRBV7-2	NA	TRBJ1-5	CASSLSGGLRQPQHF	TGTGCCAGCAGCTTATCTGGGGGCCTTCGTCAGCCCCAGCATTTT
NA	TRBV4-1	NA	TRBJ1-1	CASSQDPGHLNTEAFF	TGCGCCAGCAGCCAAGACCCGGGACACCTGAACACTGAAGCTTTCTTT
many	TRBV20-1	TRBD1	TRBJ1-1	CSARPGTVNTEAFF	TGCAGTGCTAGACCTGGGACAGTGAACACTGAAGCTTTCTTT
many	TRBV27	NA	TRBJ1-6	CASSLYLYRPAGHNSPLNF	TGTGCCAGCAGTTTATATCTGTACCGGCCCGCAGGGCATAATTCACCCCTCAACTTT